The 21 T cell receptor beta chains below all came from one sample that was sequenced in a study of Graves' ophthalmopathy and Graves' hyperthyroidism. Amplifying from RNA transcripts, the study obtained TCR beta CDR3 regions. RT-PCR in the first round used HTBI primers; a second-round multiplex PCR followed. TCRdb called the multiplex PCR reads again in MiXCR, with one record for every CDR3 protein. Counted here are 170,000 or so distinct CDR3 sequences, around 40% occurring once; the ten biggest clones make up roughly 9%. Input material: peripheral blood. These receptors came from a young man with Graves' ophthalmopathy.

J is TRBJ1-1 and V is TRBV29-1; TRBD1 matches 9 bases. Germline V gene data show CDR1 as SQVTM and CDR2 as ANQGSEA. The CDR3 spans 11 residues. V lost 4 bases to trimming and J lost 11 bases; unmatched junction nucleotides: 5. CDR3 residues: CSVGGTGNAFF. The CDR3 nucleotides read TGCAGCGTTGGAGGGACAGGGAATGCTTTCTTT.

The chain recombines TRBV6-1 with TRBJ1-2; 8 bases are a match to TRBD1. The CDR3 loop spans 13 amino acids. After removal of 6 bases from V and 6 bases from J, the junction contained 6 bases not matched to a gene. Germline assignment: CDR1 MNHNS and CDR2 SASEGT. This CDR3 is CASRTHRGDGYTF. CDR3 sequence (DNA): TGTGCCAGCAGGACCCACAGGGGGGATGGCTACACCTTC.

This clonotype was recorded a few times. This chain links TRBV28 with TRBJ2-7, with 7 bases matching TRBD1. Trimming at V came to 2 bases and at J to 1 base, leaving 8 bases not matched to a gene. This CDR3 region has 16 residues. Germline CDR1 MDHEN, CDR2 SYDVKM. CDR3 DNA: TGTGCCAGCAGTTTAGGTCCCTGGACAGGTTCCTACGAGCAGTACTTC. This gives the protein CASSLGPWTGSYEQYF.

This clonotype appeared many times. This chain joins TRBV6-1 and TRBJ1-6, with D unresolved. Trimming shortened V by 4 bases and J by 4 bases, and 5 bases separated the two germline ends. The CDR3 consists of 13 residues. Germline V gives CDR1 MNHNS, CDR2 SASEGT. The CDR3, as DNA: TGTGCCAGCAGTGGAGGTTATAATTCACCCCTCCACTTT. It specifies CASSGGYNSPLHF.

At least ten counts were recorded for this clonotype. This chain uses TRBV18 with TRBJ1-5, with 9 bases fitting TRBD1. Germline V gene sequence: CDR1 KGHSH, CDR2 LQKENI. This CDR3 region has 15 residues. Unmatched junction bases numbered 4, after V lost 5 bases and J lost 2 bases. The CDR3 sequence: CASSSTGGRNQPQHF. The CDR3, as DNA: TGTGCCAGCTCATCCACAGGGGGCCGCAATCAGCCCCAGCATTTT.

The chain couples TRBV6-1 to TRBJ2-5; 9 bases fit TRBD2. The J segment lost 0 bases and the V segment lost 5 bases, leaving 7 bases of the junction unmatched. Germline CDR1 is MNHNS and CDR2 is SASEGT. The CDR3 length is 16 residues. As DNA, the CDR3 is TGTGCCAGCAGTCAACTAGCGGGCCCGTACCAAGAGACCCAGTACTTC. Translating it yields CASSQLAGPYQETQYF.

This chain joins TRBV20-1 and TRBJ2-7; D uncertain. V lost 3 bases to trimming and J lost 2 bases, with 14 bases between them. Germline CDR1 is DFQATT and CDR2 is SNEGSKA (reference sequence). CDR3 length: 14 amino acids. The CDR3 reads CSASRDTSPYEQYF. CDR3 coding DNA: TGCAGTGCTAGTCGAGACACCTCCCCCTACGAGCAGTACTTC.

The rearrangement joins TRBV12-3 or TRBV12-4 to TRBJ1-5; TRBD1 matches at 7 bases. The CDR3 runs 12 residues. Trimming took 10 bases from V and 6 from J; bases not matched to a gene: 6. The CDR3 DNA follows: TGTGCCACCAGCACAGGGGTTCAGCCCCAGCATTTT. Its translation: CATSTGVQPQHF.

Remarks on this clonotype: This may stem from a read error, because a much larger clone lies one nucleotide away. The V gene is TRBV6-2 or TRBV6-3, the J gene TRBJ2-7; D is uncertain. CDR3 length: 10 residues. V gave up 6 bases and J gave up 3 bases, with 3 bases separating them. The V gene's germline CDR1 is MNHEY and CDR2 SVGEGT. The chain's CDR3 is CASRDYEQYF. In DNA, the CDR3 is TGTGCCAGCAGGGACTACGAGCAGTACTTC.

J is TRBJ1-2 and V is TRBV28; 8 positions agree with TRBD1. Per germline, CDR1 MDHEN and CDR2 SYDVKM. This CDR3 region has 19 residues. Unmatched junction bases numbered 16, after V lost 4 bases and J lost 0 bases. CDR3 loop: CASSSQYRGGPLSNYGYTF. In DNA, the CDR3 is TGTGCCAGCAGTTCGCAATACAGGGGGGGACCACTATCTAACTATGGCTACACCTTC.

The chain uses TRBV7-8 and TRBJ2-7; 8 bases map to TRBD2. The CDR3 is 16 residues long. Trimming took 5 bases from V and 7 from J; bases not matched to a gene: 16. The V gene's germline CDR1 is SGHVS and CDR2 FQNEAQ. The CDR3 sequence is CASSPRALAGPREQYF. DNA of the CDR3: TGTGCCAGCAGCCCACGGGCGCTAGCGGGTCCCCGGGAGCAGTACTTC.

This clonotype was counted many times. CDR3 in amino acids: CATEGGNQPQHF. The CDR3, as DNA: TGTGCCACCGAGGGGGGCAATCAGCCCCAGCATTTT. This chain uses TRBV28 with TRBJ1-5; tentatively, D is TRBD1 (6 bases). The V gene lost 10 bases and the J gene lost 2 bases, with 9 bases spanning the gap. The germline V gene encodes CDR1 MDHEN and CDR2 SYDVKM. This CDR3 is 12 amino acids long.

The CDR3 nucleotides read TGTGCCAGCAGACGTAAGCGCCCGGGGACAGGGGGGAAGACAGATACGCAGTATTTT. It specifies CASRRKRPGTGGKTDTQYF. The chain combines TRBV7-1 with TRBJ2-3; 11 bases are shared with TRBD1. TRBV7-1 is placed among ORFs of uncertain function. CDR3 size: 19 residues. V lost 6 bases, J lost 3 bases, and 17 bases stayed unmatched.

Concerning this clonotype: A junction end diverges from the germline sequence, so it may reflect a read error. The chain links TRBV6-2 or TRBV6-3 to TRBJ2-5; D is perhaps TRBD2 (6 bases). Germline values: CDR1 MNHEY, CDR2 SVGEGT. This CDR3 region has 14 residues. CDR3 in amino acids: CAISSEGGRETQYF. In DNA form, the CDR3 reads TGTGCCATCAGTTCTGAGGGAGGCCGGGAGACCCAGTACTTC.

This clonotype was observed a single time. This rearrangement joins TRBV6-1 to TRBJ2-2; D uncertain. The germline V gene encodes CDR1 MNHNS and CDR2 SASEGT. V gave up 5 bases and J gave up 5 bases, with 12 bases separating them. The CDR3 is 14 amino acids. The chain's CDR3 is CASSTERLTGELFF. The DNA of the CDR3 is TGTGCCAGCAGTACGGAGAGGTTAACCGGGGAGCTGTTTTTT.

This clonotype came up many times. The V and J genes are TRBV7-2 and TRBJ1-1; D call uncertain. The length of the CDR3 is 15 residues. V lost 0 bases and J lost 0, with 8 bases in between. CDR1 and CDR2 (germline): SGHTA, FQGNSA. CDR3 DNA: TGTGCCAGCAGCTTAGCTGGTGTAGTGAACACTGAAGCTTTCTTT. This sequence encodes CASSLAGVVNTEAFF.

V is TRBV7-8 and J is TRBJ1-5; 8 bases fit TRBD1. This CDR3 is built from 15 residues. Germline CDR1 and CDR2: SGHVS and FQNEAQ. The V gene end was trimmed by 5 bases and the J gene end by 6 bases; junction bases not matched to a gene: 9. CDR3 residues: CASSNDRGRAQPQHF. CDR3 sequence (DNA): TGTGCCAGCAGCAACGACAGGGGCCGAGCTCAGCCCCAGCATTTT.

In this sample, this clonotype turned up many times. This chain links TRBV28 with TRBJ1-5; 8 nucleotides align to TRBD1. Germline trimming cut 6 bases from V and 1 base from J; bases unmatched to any gene: 11. Germline V gene lookup returns CDR1 MDHEN and CDR2 SYDVKM. The CDR3 contains 17 residues. This CDR3 reads CASRTDQGARSNQPQHF. The CDR3 DNA sequence: TGTGCCAGCAGAACCGACCAGGGGGCGCGGAGCAATCAGCCCCAGCATTTT.

This clonotype was found many times. V usage is TRBV28 and J usage is TRBJ2-7; D gene ambiguous. Trimming pared 7 bases from V and 5 bases from J, leaving 18 bases between. The CDR3 has 14 residues. Germline loops: CDR1 MDHEN, CDR2 SYDVKM. This CDR3 is CASTYGPEVNEQYF. CDR3 sequence (DNA): TGTGCCAGCACGTACGGACCCGAAGTGAACGAGCAGTACTTC.

The J gene is TRBJ1-2, the V gene TRBV7-9, with D perhaps matching TRBD1 (6 bases). Germline-derived CDR1 and CDR2 are SEHNR and FQNEAQ (reference sequence). CDR3 length: 12 residues. Trimming removed 5 bases at V and 7 bases at J, with 11 bases between. This chain's CDR3 is CASSRLQGGYTF. In DNA form, the CDR3 reads TGTGCCAGCAGCCGACTACAGGGTGGCTACACCTTC.

The chain is built from TRBV6-2 or TRBV6-3 and TRBJ1-6; D remains unclear. The CDR3 has 13 amino acids. The V gene lost 2 bases and the J gene lost 5 bases, with 4 bases spanning the gap. CDR1 and CDR2 (germline): MNHEY, SVGEGT. CDR3 region: CASSYTNNSPLHF. The CDR3 coding sequence is TGTGCCAGCAGTTACACCAATAATTCACCCCTCCACTTT.